This is a list of T cell receptor beta chains from one sample in a study of T cell responses to AZD1222 COVID-19 vaccine. This table comes from immunoSEQ multiplex PCR, and its TCRdb copy is limited to in-frame clones, with some not included. The sample includes some 120,000 clones, 86% of them seen just once. The source material was peripheral blood, sampled 28 days after the second AZD1222 dose. These TCRs come from an adult who received the AZD1222 COVID-19 vaccine. The CDR3 runs from the conserved cysteine through the conserved F or W. Each record gives: CDR3 protein, CDR3 DNA, V gene, J gene, clone size, D gene. The D gene is left open where the match is weak. Clone sizes are given selectively: once, few, many, or a class where the clone is expanded.

CASSSPINRVLEQYF	TGTGCCAGCAGCTCGCCGATAAACAGGGTGTTGGAGCAGTACTTC	TRBV3-1/TRBV3-2	TRBJ2-7	.	.
CASSRTTGQGEKLFF	TGTGCCAGCTCACGAACGACAGGGCAGGGTGAAAAACTGTTTTTT	TRBV18	TRBJ1-4	.	TRBD1
CASSEDDGLYSNQPQHF	TGTGCCAGCAGTGAAGATGACGGCTTATATAGCAATCAGCCCCAGCATTTT	TRBV6-1	TRBJ1-5	.	.
CASSLRSTSGPYEQYF	TGTGCCAGCAGCTTAAGATCGACTAGCGGGCCCTACGAGCAGTACTTC	TRBV7-9	TRBJ2-7	.	TRBD2
CASSQVTDTYEQYF	TGTGCCAGCAGCCAAGTGACGGATACCTACGAGCAGTACTTC	TRBV3-1/TRBV3-2	TRBJ2-7	.	.
CATSRQRTGQPQHF	TGTGCCACCAGCAGGCAGAGGACAGGTCAGCCCCAGCATTTT	TRBV15	TRBJ1-5	few	TRBD1
CASRLSDGNEQFF	TGCGCCAGCAGGTTGAGCGATGGCAATGAGCAGTTCTTC	TRBV5-1	TRBJ2-1	.	.
CAWSGGTSGYTF	TGTGCCTGGAGTGGGGGGACGAGCGGCTACACCTTC	TRBV30	TRBJ1-2	.	.
CASSQGLAGGETQYF	TGCGCCAGCAGCCAAGGACTAGCGGGTGGAGAGACCCAGTACTTC	TRBV4-1	TRBJ2-5	.	TRBD2
CSVESPGSADYGYTF	TGCAGCGTTGAAAGTCCGGGGAGCGCGGACTATGGCTACACCTTC	TRBV29-1	TRBJ1-2	.	.
CASSSDGYSNQPQHF	TGCGCCAGCAGCTCGGACGGTTATAGCAATCAGCCCCAGCATTTT	TRBV5-1	TRBJ1-5	.	.
CATSRDRVSTEAFF	TGTGCCACCAGCAGAGACAGGGTTTCTACTGAAGCTTTCTTT	TRBV15	TRBJ1-1	.	.
CASSLAPALRGSFHEQYF	TGCGCCAGCAGCTTGGCGCCAGCCCTCCGGGGGAGTTTCCACGAGCAGTACTTC	TRBV5-1	TRBJ2-7	few	.
CASSWDRDYGYTF	TGTGCCAGCAGCTGGGACAGGGATTATGGCTACACCTTC	TRBV5-4	TRBJ1-2	.	TRBD1
CASSLGWTASSGNTIYF	TGTGCCAGCAGCTTGGGATGGACAGCCAGCTCTGGAAACACCATATATTTT	TRBV5-6	TRBJ1-3	.	.
CAWSRQNTEAFF	TGTGCCTGGAGTCGGCAGAACACTGAAGCTTTCTTT	TRBV30	TRBJ1-1	.	.
CASSARQLGTEAFF	TGTGCCAGCAGCGCCCGACAGTTGGGCACTGAAGCTTTCTTT	TRBV9	TRBJ1-1	.	.
CASSQDRQGANSNQPQHF	TGCGCCAGCAGCCAAGATAGACAGGGGGCAAACAGCAATCAGCCCCAGCATTTT	TRBV4-3	TRBJ1-5	.	TRBD1
CASSKVEGGGANQPQHF	TGTGCCAGCAGCAAAGTAGAGGGGGGCGGTGCCAATCAGCCCCAGCATTTT	TRBV21-1	TRBJ1-5	.	.
CASSLQEKLFF	TGTGCCAGTAGTTTACAAGAAAAACTGTTTTTT	TRBV19	TRBJ1-4	.	.
CASSGEPRDGAYEQYF	TGTGCCAGCAGCGGGGAGCCTCGGGACGGTGCCTACGAGCAGTACTTC	TRBV9	TRBJ2-7	.	.
CASSYTRQANSPLHF	TGTGCCAGCAGTTACACACGGCAGGCCAATTCACCCCTCCACTTT	TRBV6-2/TRBV6-3	TRBJ1-6	.	.
CASSLVVAGNEQFF	TGTGCCAGCAGCTTGGTGGTAGCGGGGAATGAGCAGTTCTTC	TRBV5-4	TRBJ2-1	.	TRBD2
CASSWDSNSPLHF	TGTGCCAGCAGTTGGGACAGTAATTCACCCCTCCACTTT	TRBV6-5	TRBJ1-6	few	TRBD1
CASRLKDGYTF	TGTGCCAGCAGGTTGAAAGATGGCTACACCTTC	TRBV2	TRBJ1-2	once	.
CASAPEGWSGYTF	TGTGCTAGTGCCCCAGAGGGGTGGTCTGGCTACACCTTC	TRBV12-5	TRBJ1-2	.	.
CASSLGSSGSPLHF	TGTGCCAGCAGCTTAGGTTCAAGCGGCTCACCCCTCCACTTT	TRBV11-2	TRBJ1-6	.	.
CASSPQVPGGVVQGSYEQYF	TGTGCCAGCTCACCTCAAGTGCCCGGAGGAGTAGTACAGGGCTCCTACGAGCAGTACTTC	TRBV18	TRBJ2-7	.	.
CASSFGQFYEQYF	TGTGCCAGCAGCTTTGGGCAGTTCTACGAGCAGTACTTC	TRBV7-9	TRBJ2-7	.	.
CASSRDRGLNEQFF	TGTGCTAGCAGCAGGGACAGGGGGCTCAATGAGCAGTTCTTC	TRBV7-7	TRBJ2-1	.	TRBD1
CASSRGGAGTDTQYF	TGTGCCAGCAGCCGAGGGGGGGCGGGCACAGATACGCAGTATTTT	TRBV3-1/TRBV3-2	TRBJ2-3	few	.
CASSQWDREEGYTF	TGTGCCAGCAGCCAGTGGGACAGGGAGGAGGGCTACACCTTC	TRBV3-1/TRBV3-2	TRBJ1-2	.	TRBD1
CASSWSNTEAFF	TGTGCCAGCAGTTGGTCGAACACTGAAGCTTTCTTT	TRBV2	TRBJ1-1	.	.
CASSPSVAISYNEQFF	TGCGCCAGCAGTCCTAGCGTGGCTATCTCCTACAATGAGCAGTTCTTC	TRBV10-1	TRBJ2-1	few	.
CASSLVGGNTEAFF	TGTGCCAGTAGTCTCGTAGGGGGCAACACTGAAGCTTTCTTT	TRBV19	TRBJ1-1	.	TRBD1
CASSQVGSNYGYTF	TGTGCCAGCAGCCAAGTGGGCAGCAACTATGGCTACACCTTC	TRBV3-1/TRBV3-2	TRBJ1-2	.	.
CASSASGGADEQYF	TGTGCCAGCAGCGCTAGCGGGGGGGCCGACGAGCAGTACTTC	TRBV7-9	TRBJ2-7	.	TRBD2